This T cell receptor beta chain was recorded in a study of blood T cell repertoires in COVID-19. CDR3 length: 15 amino acids. The germline V and J ends were trimmed by 2 bases and 6 bases, with 16 bases remaining between them. Germline values: CDR1 MNHEY, CDR2 SVGEGT. Method: immunoSEQ multiplex PCR; TCRdb's copy keeps in-frame clones and lacks some. The sample carries more than 35,000 clones, roughly 78% recorded once. The J gene is TRBJ1-2, the V gene TRBV6-2 or TRBV6-3, with D unclear. Sequencing used peripheral blood. This TCR was sampled from a woman in her sixties or seventies with acute or convalescent COVID-19. The DNA for the CDR3 is TGTGCCAGCAGTTACAAACAACCAGTTCTCAATGGCTACACCTTC. Its translation: CASSYKQPVLNGYTF.